The next 12 T cell receptor beta chains were all read from a single sample in a study of T cells in Graves' hyperthyroidism and ophthalmopathy. The source material, RNA transcripts, was used to amplify TCR beta CDR3 regions. The HTBI primer set served for first-round RT-PCR of the TCR CDR3. Via MiXCR, TCRdb re-called the multiplex PCR reads, giving one row per CDR3 protein. Found here are about 580,000 distinct CDR3 sequences, just over 45% of them singletons; the top ten hold around 7.7%. The specimen sequenced was peripheral blood or thyroid tissue (not recorded which). These receptors came from a woman aged 18-30 years with Graves' hyperthyroidism.

This clonotype was detected many times. The chain has TRBV6-4 and TRBJ2-7, with 7 positions matching TRBD2. The CDR3 is made up of 13 amino acids. V lost 8 bases, J lost 3 bases, and 7 bases stayed unmatched. Germline V gene lookup returns CDR1 MRHNA and CDR2 SNTAGT. DNA for the CDR3: TGTGCCAGCTCCGGACTAGAGGACTACGAGCAGTACTTC. It codes for CASSGLEDYEQYF.

This clonotype was seen a single time. The chain has TRBV7-3 and TRBJ2-7; unclear D gene. There are 15 residues in the CDR3. Germline V CDR1 and CDR2: SGHTA, FQGTGA. Trimming stripped 0 bases from V and 7 bases from J, with 16 bases between. The CDR3 DNA follows: TGTGCCAGCAGCTTAACTGGGATACCCCTCGATGAGCAGTACTTC. Translation gives CASSLTGIPLDEQYF.

This chain links TRBV6-1 with TRBJ1-5, with no clear D. From germline, CDR1 is MNHNS and CDR2 SASEGT. This CDR3 has 15 amino acids. V lost 3 bases and J lost 0, with 9 bases in between. The CDR3 sequence is CASSDSGNSNQPQHF. In nucleotides, the CDR3 is TGTGCCAGCAGTGACTCGGGGAATAGCAATCAGCCCCAGCATTTT.

This clonotype was found many times. This chain joins TRBV6-1 and TRBJ2-7; D is perhaps TRBD1 (7 bases). Germline-derived CDR1 and CDR2 are MNHNS and SASEGT. The CDR3 sequence is 14 residues long. V dropped 7 bases and J dropped 3 bases, with 16 bases sitting between them. The CDR3 DNA reads as TGTGCCAGCATGGGGTGGAGGGGGCGCTACGAGCAGTACTTC. This gives the protein CASMGWRGRYEQYF.

In nucleotides, the CDR3 is TGTGCCATCATGAGGGACCTACTAGCGGGAGGAGGCACAGATACGCAGTATTTT. Its protein is CAIMRDLLAGGGTDTQYF. V gene TRBV10-3 combines with J gene TRBJ2-3, with TRBD2 identical over 12 bases. The CDR3 contains 18 residues. Trimming cost V 7 bases and J 1 base; bases outside gene matches: 12. Germline-derived CDR1 and CDR2 are ENHRY and SYGVKD.

This clonotype was seen just once. This may be a read error, as it is one base from a much larger clone. In nucleotides, the CDR3 is TGCGCCAGCAGCCAACAACAGGGGGATGATTCACCCCTCCACTTT. This encodes CASSQQQGDDSPLHF. J is TRBJ1-6 and V is TRBV4-3; 8 positions match TRBD1. CDR1 LGHNA and CDR2 YSLEER come from the germline V gene. V lost 2 bases, J lost 8 bases, and 5 bases stayed unmatched. The length of the CDR3 is 15 residues.

The chain uses TRBV19 and TRBJ1-1; D is undetermined. The CDR3 sequence is 14 residues long. Germline CDR1 reads LNHDA; CDR2 reads SQIVND (reference sequence). Deletions cut 3 bases from V and 0 bases from J, with 8 bases between. This CDR3 reads CASSIGEMNTEAFF. CDR3 DNA sequence: TGTGCCAGTAGTATCGGGGAGATGAACACTGAAGCTTTCTTT.

CDR3 coding DNA: TGTGCCAGCAGTTCGATGACAGGGGGGAACACTGAAGCTTTCTTT. Amino acid sequence: CASSSMTGGNTEAFF. This sequence joins TRBV7-4 and TRBJ1-1, with 9 positions matching TRBD1. The CDR3 has 15 amino acids. CDR1 is SGHVT, CDR2 SQSDAQ, per germline. V trimming: 6 bases; J trimming: 1 base; junction bases outside the gene matches: 6. The whole variable domain, remainder taken from reference TRBV7-4 and TRBJ1-1, is GAGVSQSPRYKVAKRGRDVALRCDSISGHVTLYWYRQTLGQGSEVLTYSQSDAQRDKSGRPSGRFSAERPERSVSTLKIQRTEQGDSAVYLCASSSMTGGNTEAFFGQGTRLTVV.

The gene calls are TRBV9 and TRBJ1-4; D is ambiguous. V was trimmed by 0 bases and J by 1 base, leaving 7 bases between them. Germline-derived CDR1 and CDR2 are SGDLS and YYNGEE. The CDR3 totals 15 residues. The CDR3: CASSVDPKTNEKLFF. The DNA of the CDR3 is TGTGCCAGCAGCGTAGACCCGAAAACTAATGAAAAACTGTTTTTT.

The DNA of the CDR3 is TGTGCCAGCAGCTCAGGACTAGCGCGATACAATGAGCAGTTCTTC. This translates into CASSSGLARYNEQFF. This chain joins TRBV7-6 and TRBJ2-7; 9 nucleotides agree with TRBD2. With the DNA end fitting TRBJ2-1 better, the J assignment may be wrong. CDR3 length equals 15 residues. Germline CDR1 and CDR2: SGHVS and FNYEAQ.

This clonotype was counted ten times or more. In DNA, the CDR3 is TGTGCCAGCAGCTTGGGAGCTCGCAACACCGGGGAGCTGTTTTTT. This gives the protein CASSLGARNTGELFF. This chain uses TRBV7-2 with TRBJ2-2, with a possible D match to TRBD2 (5 bases). The CDR3 extends over 15 amino acids. Deletions cut 3 bases from V and 2 bases from J, with 10 bases between. Per germline, CDR1 SGHTA and CDR2 FQGNSA.

The chain has TRBV15 and TRBJ1-5; TRBD1 aligns across 7 bases. The CDR3 length is 18 residues. The V segment lost 0 bases and the J segment 6 bases; nucleotides outside the gene matches: 14. Germline CDR1 and CDR2: LNHNV and YYDKDF (reference sequence). DNA of the CDR3: TGTGCCACCAGCAGAGATGGCCCCAGGATAGGGGACAGTCAGCCCCAGCATTTT. Protein product: CATSRDGPRIGDSQPQHF.